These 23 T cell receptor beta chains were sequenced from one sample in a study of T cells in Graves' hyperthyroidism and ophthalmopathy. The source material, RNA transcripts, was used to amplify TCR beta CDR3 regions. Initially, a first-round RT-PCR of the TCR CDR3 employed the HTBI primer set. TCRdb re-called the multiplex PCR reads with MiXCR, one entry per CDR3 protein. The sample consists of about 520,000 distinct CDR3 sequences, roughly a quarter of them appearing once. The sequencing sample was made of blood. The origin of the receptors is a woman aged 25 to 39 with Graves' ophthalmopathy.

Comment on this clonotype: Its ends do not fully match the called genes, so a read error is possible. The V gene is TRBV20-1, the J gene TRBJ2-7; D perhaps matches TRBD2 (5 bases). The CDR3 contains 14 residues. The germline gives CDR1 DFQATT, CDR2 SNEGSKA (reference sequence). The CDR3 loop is CTAVAGVSSYEQYF. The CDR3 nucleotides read TGCACTGCTGTTGCCGGGGTTAGCTCCTACGAGCAGTACTTC.

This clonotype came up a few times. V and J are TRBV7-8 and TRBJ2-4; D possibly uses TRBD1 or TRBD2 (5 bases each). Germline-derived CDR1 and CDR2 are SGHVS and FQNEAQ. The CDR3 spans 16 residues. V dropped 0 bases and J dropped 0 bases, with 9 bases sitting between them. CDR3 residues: CASSLAGDLAKNIQYF. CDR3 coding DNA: TGTGCCAGCAGCTTAGCAGGGGACCTAGCCAAAAACATTCAGTACTTC.

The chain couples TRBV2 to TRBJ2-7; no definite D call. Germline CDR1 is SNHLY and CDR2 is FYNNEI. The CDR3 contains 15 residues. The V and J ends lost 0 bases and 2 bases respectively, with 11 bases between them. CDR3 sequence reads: CASSEALLQTYEQYF. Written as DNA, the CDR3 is TGTGCCAGCAGTGAAGCGCTTCTTCAGACCTACGAGCAGTACTTC.

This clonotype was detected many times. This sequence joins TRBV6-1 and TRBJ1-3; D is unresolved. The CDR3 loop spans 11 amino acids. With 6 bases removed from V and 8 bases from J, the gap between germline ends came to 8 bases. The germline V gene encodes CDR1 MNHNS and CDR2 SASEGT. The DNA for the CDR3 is TGTGCCAGCAGGAGTGCGGACACCATATATTTT. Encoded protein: CASRSADTIYF.

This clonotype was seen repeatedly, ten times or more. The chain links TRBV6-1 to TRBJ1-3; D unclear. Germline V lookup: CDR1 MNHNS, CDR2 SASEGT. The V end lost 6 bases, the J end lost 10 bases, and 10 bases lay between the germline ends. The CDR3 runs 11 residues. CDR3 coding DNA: TGTGCCAGCAGGACCCAACTGACCATATATTTT. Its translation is CASRTQLTIYF.

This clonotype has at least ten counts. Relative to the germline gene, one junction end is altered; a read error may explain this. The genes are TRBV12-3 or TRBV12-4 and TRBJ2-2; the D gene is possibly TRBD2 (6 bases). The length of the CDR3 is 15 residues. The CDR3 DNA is TGTGCCAGCAGTCTGCGCCCGGAGAAGGCCGGGGGGCTGTTTTTT. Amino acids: CASSLRPEKAGGLFF.

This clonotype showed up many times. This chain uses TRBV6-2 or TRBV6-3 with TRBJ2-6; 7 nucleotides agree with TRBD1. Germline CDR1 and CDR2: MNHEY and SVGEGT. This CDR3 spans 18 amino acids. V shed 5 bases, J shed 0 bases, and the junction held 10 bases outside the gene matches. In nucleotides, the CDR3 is TGTGCCAGCAGTAACTACAGGGGTCATAACTCTGGGGCCAACGTCCTGACTTTC. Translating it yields CASSNYRGHNSGANVLTF.

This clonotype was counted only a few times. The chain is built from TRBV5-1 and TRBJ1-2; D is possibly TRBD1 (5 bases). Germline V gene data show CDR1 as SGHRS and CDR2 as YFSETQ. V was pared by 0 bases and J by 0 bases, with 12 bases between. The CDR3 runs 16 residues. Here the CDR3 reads CASSLAGKKSNYGYTF. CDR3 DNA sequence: TGCGCCAGCAGCTTGGCAGGGAAAAAGTCTAACTATGGCTACACCTTC.

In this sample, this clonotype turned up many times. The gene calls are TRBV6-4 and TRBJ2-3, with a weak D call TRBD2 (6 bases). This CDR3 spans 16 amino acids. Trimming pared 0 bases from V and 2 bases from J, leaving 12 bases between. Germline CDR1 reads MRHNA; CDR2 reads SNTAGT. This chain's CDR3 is CASSDSAGPHTDTQYF. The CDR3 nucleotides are TGTGCCAGCAGTGACTCTGCGGGGCCCCACACAGATACGCAGTATTTT.

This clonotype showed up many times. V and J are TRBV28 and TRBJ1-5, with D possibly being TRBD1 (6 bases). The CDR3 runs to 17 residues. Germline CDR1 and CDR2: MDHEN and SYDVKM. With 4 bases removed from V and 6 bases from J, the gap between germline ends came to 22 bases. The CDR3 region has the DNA TGTGCCAGCAGTTATCCCCGGAGGGGGGGGGCGGGTCAGCCCCAGCATTTT. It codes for CASSYPRRGGAGQPQHF.

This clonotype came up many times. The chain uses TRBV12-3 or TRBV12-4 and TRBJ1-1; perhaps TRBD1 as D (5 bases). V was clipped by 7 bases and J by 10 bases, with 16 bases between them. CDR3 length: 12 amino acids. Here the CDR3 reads CASMRGSGSAFF. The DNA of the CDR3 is TGTGCCAGCATGAGGGGATCCGGGTCAGCTTTCTTT.

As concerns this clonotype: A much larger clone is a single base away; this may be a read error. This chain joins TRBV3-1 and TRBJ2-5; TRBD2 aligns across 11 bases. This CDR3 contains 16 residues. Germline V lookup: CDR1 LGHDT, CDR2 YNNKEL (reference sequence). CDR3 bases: TGTGCCAGCATCCAAGATAGTAGCGGGGGGGCCGGGACCCAGTACTTC. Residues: CASIQDSSGGAGTQYF.

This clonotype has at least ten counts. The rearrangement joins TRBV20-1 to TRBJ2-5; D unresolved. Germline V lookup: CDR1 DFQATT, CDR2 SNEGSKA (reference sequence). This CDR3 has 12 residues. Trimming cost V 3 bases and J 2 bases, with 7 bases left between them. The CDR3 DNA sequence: TGCAGTGCTAGGAGACAACAAGAGACCCAGTACTTC. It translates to CSARRQQETQYF.

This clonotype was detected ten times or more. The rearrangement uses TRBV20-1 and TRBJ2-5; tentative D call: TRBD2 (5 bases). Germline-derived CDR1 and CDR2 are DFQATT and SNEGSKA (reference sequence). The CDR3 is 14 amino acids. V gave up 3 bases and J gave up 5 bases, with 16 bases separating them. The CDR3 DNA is TGCAGTGCTAGTACTGACTATGGCGCTGAGACCCAGTACTTC. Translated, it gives CSASTDYGAETQYF.

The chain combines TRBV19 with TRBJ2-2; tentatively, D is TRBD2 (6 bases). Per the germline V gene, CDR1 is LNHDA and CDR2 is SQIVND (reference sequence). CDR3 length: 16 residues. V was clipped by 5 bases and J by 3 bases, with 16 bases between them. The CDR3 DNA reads TGTGCCAGTAGTTTAGGGTGGAGGGGCGACACCGGGGAGCTGTTTTTT. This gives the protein CASSLGWRGDTGELFF.

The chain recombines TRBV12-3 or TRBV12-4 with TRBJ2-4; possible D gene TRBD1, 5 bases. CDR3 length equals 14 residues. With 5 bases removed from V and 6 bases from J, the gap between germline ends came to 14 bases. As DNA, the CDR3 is TGTGCCAGCAGTGAATGGGGCAGCTTAAACATTCAGTACTTC. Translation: CASSEWGSLNIQYF.

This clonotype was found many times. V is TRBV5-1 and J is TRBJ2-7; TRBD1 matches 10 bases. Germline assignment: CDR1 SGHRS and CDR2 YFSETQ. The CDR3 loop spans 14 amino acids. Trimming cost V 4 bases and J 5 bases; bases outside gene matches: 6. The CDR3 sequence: CASSRQGANDEQYF. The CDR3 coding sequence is TGCGCCAGCAGCCGACAGGGGGCTAACGACGAGCAGTACTTC.

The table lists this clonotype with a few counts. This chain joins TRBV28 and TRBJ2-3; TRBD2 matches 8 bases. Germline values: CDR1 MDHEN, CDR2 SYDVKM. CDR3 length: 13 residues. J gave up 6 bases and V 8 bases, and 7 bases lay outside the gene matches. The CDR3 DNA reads TGTGCCAGCCTCGGCGGGGGGATTGATACGCAGTATTTT. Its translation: CASLGGGIDTQYF.

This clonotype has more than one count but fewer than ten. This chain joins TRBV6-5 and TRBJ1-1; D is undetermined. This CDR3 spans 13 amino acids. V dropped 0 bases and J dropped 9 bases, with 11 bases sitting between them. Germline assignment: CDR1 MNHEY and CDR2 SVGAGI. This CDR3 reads CASSYSDGVKAFF. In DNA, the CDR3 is TGTGCCAGCAGTTACTCCGACGGCGTGAAAGCTTTCTTT.

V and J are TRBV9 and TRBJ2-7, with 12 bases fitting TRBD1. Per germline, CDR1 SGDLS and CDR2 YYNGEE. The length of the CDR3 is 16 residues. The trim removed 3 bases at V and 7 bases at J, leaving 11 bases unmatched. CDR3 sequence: CASSAPGTGGAGEQYF. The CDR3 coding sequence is TGTGCCAGCAGCGCCCCCGGGACAGGGGGCGCGGGTGAGCAGTACTTC.

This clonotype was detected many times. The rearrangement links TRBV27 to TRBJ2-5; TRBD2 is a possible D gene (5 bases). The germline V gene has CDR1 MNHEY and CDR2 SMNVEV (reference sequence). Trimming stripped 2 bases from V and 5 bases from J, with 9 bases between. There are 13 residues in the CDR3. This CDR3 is CASSLRGSETQYF. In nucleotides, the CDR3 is TGTGCCAGCAGTTTACGAGGGAGTGAGACCCAGTACTTC.

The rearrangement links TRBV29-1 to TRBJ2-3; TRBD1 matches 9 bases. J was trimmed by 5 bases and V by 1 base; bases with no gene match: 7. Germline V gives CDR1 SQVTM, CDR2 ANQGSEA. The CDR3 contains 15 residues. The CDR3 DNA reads TGCAGCGTTGAAGTCTCCGGGACAGGGAGAGATACGCAGTATTTT. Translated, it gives CSVEVSGTGRDTQYF.

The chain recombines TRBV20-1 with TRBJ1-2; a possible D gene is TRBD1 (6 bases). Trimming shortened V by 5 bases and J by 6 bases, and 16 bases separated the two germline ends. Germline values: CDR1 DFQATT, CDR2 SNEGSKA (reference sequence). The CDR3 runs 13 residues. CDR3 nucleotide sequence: TGCAGTGCTTCCCGCAGGGGAAGAGATGGCTACACCTTC. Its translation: CSASRRGRDGYTF.